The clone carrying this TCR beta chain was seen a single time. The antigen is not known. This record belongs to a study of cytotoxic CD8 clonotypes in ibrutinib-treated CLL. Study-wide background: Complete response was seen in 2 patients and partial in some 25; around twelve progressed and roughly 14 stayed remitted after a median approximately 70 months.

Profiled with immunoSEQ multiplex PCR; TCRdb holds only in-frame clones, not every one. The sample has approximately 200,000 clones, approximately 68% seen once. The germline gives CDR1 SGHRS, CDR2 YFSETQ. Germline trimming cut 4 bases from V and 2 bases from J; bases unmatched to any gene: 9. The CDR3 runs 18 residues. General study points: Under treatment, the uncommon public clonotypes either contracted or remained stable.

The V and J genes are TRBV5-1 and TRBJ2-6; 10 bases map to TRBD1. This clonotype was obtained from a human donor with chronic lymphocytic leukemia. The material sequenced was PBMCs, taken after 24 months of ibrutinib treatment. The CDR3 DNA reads TGCGCCAGCAGCCTGCCGGGACAGGGGAGCCCTGGGGCCAACGTCCTGACTTTC. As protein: CASSLPGQGSPGANVLTF.